The 16 T cell receptor beta chains presented below share a single source sample, sequenced in a study of human T cells and chemical hapten exposure. Time point here: pre-sensitization, week 0. Treatment noted: therapeutic diphenylcyclopropenone sensitization with weekly scalp DPC. TCRdb processed the RACE reads anew with MiXCR; each CDR3 protein has one entry. The data hold over 35,000 distinct CDR3 sequences, with roughly a tenth observed a single time. The sequences come from whole blood, collected in connection with sensitization to the hapten diphenylcyclopropenone (DPC). Receptor source: a man aged 25-45 years with alopecia areata. Some clones in this sample may be carry-over from other donors' samples.

This clonotype was counted a few times. The chain joins TRBV18 to TRBJ1-4; tentative D call: TRBD1 (5 bases). Germline CDR1 is KGHSH and CDR2 is LQKENI. V gave up 3 bases and J gave up 3 bases, with 8 bases separating them. The CDR3 spans 14 residues. CDR3 protein: CASSPGAANEKLFF. The CDR3 DNA reads as TGTGCCAGCTCACCCGGGGCTGCTAATGAAAAACTGTTTTTT. The whole variable domain, remainder taken from reference TRBV18 and TRBJ1-4, is NAGVMQNPRHLVRRRGQEARLRCSPMKGHSHVYWYRQLPEEGLKFMVYLQKENIIDESGMPKERFSAEFPKEGPSILRIQQVVRGDSAAYFCASSPGAANEKLFFGSGTQLSVL.

In its sample, this clonotype was seen many times. V is TRBV10-2 and J is TRBJ1-2; D is uncertain. The CDR3 spans 15 residues. CDR1 and CDR2 from the germline V gene are WSHSY and SAAADI. Trimming took 2 bases from V and 0 from J, leaving 10 bases between them. The CDR3 nucleotides read TGCGCCAGCAGTGAGGAAGGCTGGTCTAACTATGGCTACACCTTC. Residues: CASSEEGWSNYGYTF.

This clonotype was picked up a small number of times. J is TRBJ2-1 and V is TRBV6-2 or TRBV6-3; D is unclear. The germline V gene has CDR1 MNHEY and CDR2 SVGEGT. The CDR3 is made up of 11 amino acids. Trimming pared 7 bases from V and 8 bases from J, leaving 9 bases between. The CDR3 sequence is CASKLRDEQFF. Here the CDR3 DNA reads TGTGCCAGCAAGCTCCGGGATGAGCAGTTCTTC.

The chain has TRBV2 and TRBJ2-7; D may be TRBD2 (7 bases). V lost 10 bases and J lost 4, with 14 bases in between. The V gene's germline CDR1 is SNHLY and CDR2 FYNNEI. The CDR3 length is 12 residues. The CDR3: CATSRGAYEQYF. Here the CDR3 DNA reads TGTGCCACCAGCCGGGGGGCGTACGAGCAGTACTTC.

The table lists this clonotype with many counts. The genes are TRBV12-3 or TRBV12-4 and TRBJ1-3; D not certain. V was cut by 3 bases and J by 4 bases, with 4 bases left in between. CDR3 length: 12 amino acids. The CDR3 DNA is TGTGCCAGCAGTTTTTCAGGAAACACCATATATTTT. Residues: CASSFSGNTIYF.

This clonotype was counted many times. The V and J genes are TRBV11-2 and TRBJ1-6; 10 positions agree with TRBD1. V lost 4 bases, J lost 7 bases, and 1 base stayed unmatched. CDR3 length: 14 amino acids. Germline V lookup: CDR1 SGHAT, CDR2 FQNNGV. The CDR3 is CASSWGQGNSPLHF. CDR3 DNA sequence: TGTGCCAGCAGCTGGGGACAGGGGAATTCACCCCTCCACTTT.

This chain connects TRBV28 to TRBJ2-3, with 8 bases matching TRBD2. Germline CDR1 MDHEN, CDR2 SYDVKM. The ends lost 2 bases at V and 4 bases at J; junction bases unmatched: 5. This CDR3 has 15 amino acids. CDR3 protein: CASSLSTSGADTQYF. DNA of the CDR3: TGTGCCAGCAGTTTAAGTACTAGCGGAGCAGATACGCAGTATTTT.

V is TRBV10-1 and J is TRBJ1-1; a possible D gene is TRBD1 (5 bases). CDR1 is WNHNN and CDR2 is SYGVQD in the germline V gene (reference sequence). V lost 5 bases, J lost 5 bases, and 21 bases lay in between. The CDR3 totals 16 residues. The CDR3 protein is CASSQGGGGAGTEAFF. DNA for the CDR3: TGCGCCAGCAGTCAAGGAGGTGGAGGGGCAGGGACTGAAGCTTTCTTT.

This clonotype was seen only a few times. This chain joins TRBV11-1 and TRBJ2-2, with TRBD2 matching over 10 bases. Germline CDR1 reads SGHAT; CDR2 reads FQDESV (reference sequence). V lost 5 bases to trimming and J lost 4 bases; unmatched junction nucleotides: 1. This CDR3 region has 14 residues. The CDR3 DNA is TGTGCCAGCAGCACTAGCGGGGTCACCGGGGAGCTGTTTTTT. Amino acids: CASSTSGVTGELFF.

In this sample, this clonotype turned up a few times. The chain couples TRBV7-6 to TRBJ1-3, with D uncertain. V was clipped by 2 bases and J by 4 bases, with 15 bases between them. This CDR3 comprises 16 residues. Germline V gene lookup returns CDR1 SGHVS and CDR2 FNYEAQ. The CDR3 loop is CASSLSEGMGGNTIYF. The DNA for the CDR3 is TGTGCCAGCAGCTTAAGTGAGGGCATGGGAGGAAACACCATATATTTT. Filled out from reference TRBV7-6 and TRBJ1-3, the complete variable domain reads GAGVSQSPRYKVTKRGQDVALRCDPISGHVSLYWYRQALGQGPEFLTYFNYEAQQDKSGLPNDRFSAERPEGSISTLTIQRTEQRDSAMYRCASSLSEGMGGNTIYFGEGSWLTVV.

On this clonotype: One base away lies a much larger clone, so this may be a sequencing read error. This chain's CDR3 is CASSEQSGQGLEKQYF. The CDR3 DNA sequence: TGTGCCAGCAGTGAACAGTCGGGACAGGGACTCGAGAAGCAGTACTTC. This sequence joins TRBV6-1 and TRBJ2-7; 9 nucleotides line up with TRBD1. Germline assignment: CDR1 MNHNS and CDR2 SASEGT. With 2 bases clipped from V and 8 bases from J, the junction kept 13 bases outside the gene matches. The length of the CDR3 is 16 residues.

This clonotype occurred many times. V is TRBV5-1 and J is TRBJ1-5; D is possibly TRBD1 (5 bases). The CDR3 sequence is 15 residues long. Germline CDR1 is SGHRS and CDR2 is YFSETQ. V dropped 0 bases and J dropped 2 bases, with 9 bases sitting between them. This CDR3 is CASSLGGSRNQPQHF. In DNA form, the CDR3 reads TGCGCCAGCAGCTTGGGGGGCTCCCGCAATCAGCCCCAGCATTTT.

The chain links TRBV18 to TRBJ2-3; possibly TRBD1 for D (6 bases). The CDR3 covers 15 residues. Between the trimmed V and J ends, which lost 1 base and 0 bases, there was a span of 8 bases. Germline CDR1 KGHSH, CDR2 LQKENI. Here the CDR3 reads CASSPRDISTDTQYF. CDR3 in DNA: TGTGCCAGCTCACCACGGGACATCAGCACAGATACGCAGTATTTT.

In this sample, this clonotype turned up once. Germline is not matched at one junction end, which may reflect a read error. This chain connects TRBV20-1 to TRBJ2-1; TRBD1 might be the D (6 bases). This CDR3 has 16 amino acids. Germline V CDR1 and CDR2: DFQATT, SNEGSKA (reference sequence). The CDR3 DNA sequence: TGCAGTGCTAACCCCTGGACAGCTAGCTCCTACAAAGAGCAGTTCTTC. It specifies CSANPWTASSYKEQFF.

This clonotype was detected ten times or more. The chain joins TRBV6-2 or TRBV6-3 to TRBJ2-3; TRBD2 matches 10 bases. Germline-derived CDR1 and CDR2 are MNHEY and SVGEGT. Trimming at V came to 4 bases and at J to 3 bases, leaving 4 bases not matched to a gene. The CDR3 has 15 residues. This CDR3 is CASSFRGLATDTQYF. The CDR3 DNA is TGTGCCAGCAGTTTTCGGGGACTAGCGACAGATACGCAGTATTTT.

The table lists this clonotype with many counts. The V and J genes are TRBV2 and TRBJ1-1, with D possibly TRBD1 on 5 matching bases. The germline V and J ends were trimmed by 3 bases and 1 base, with 12 bases remaining between them. Per the germline V gene, CDR1 is SNHLY and CDR2 is FYNNEI. The length of the CDR3 is 15 residues. The DNA for the CDR3 is TGTGCCAGCAGTGAGAGACACGGGGGGAACACTGAAGCTTTCTTT. Translation: CASSERHGGNTEAFF.